The 4 T cell receptor beta chains below all came from one sample that was sequenced in a study of T cell repertoires in cytomegalovirus infection. From the reads, TCRdb called clonotypes with MiXCR, one entry per CDR3 protein. The sample holds some 800,000 distinct CDR3 sequences, roughly 33% seen once. Which antigens these TCRs recognize remains unknown. Source: cultured CD8+ T cells from PBMCs, taken from culture after CMV antigen stimulation. Source of these receptors: a human donor in good health (CMV status not recorded). Some clones in this sample may be carry-over from other donors' samples.

The sample holds a few counts of this clonotype. V usage is TRBV6-5 and J usage is TRBJ2-3, with D uncertain. Trimming cost V 4 bases and J 2 bases, with 13 bases left between them. The V gene's germline CDR1 is MNHEY and CDR2 SVGAGI. CDR3 length: 15 residues. The CDR3 spells CASSSLDGDTDTQYF. CDR3 nucleotides: TGTGCCAGCAGTTCTTTGGACGGAGACACAGATACGCAGTATTTT.

In its sample, this clonotype was seen a few times. The chain uses TRBV7-2 and TRBJ1-4; 10 nucleotides agree with TRBD1. Germline V gives CDR1 SGHTA, CDR2 FQGNSA. The V and J ends lost 5 bases and 4 bases, in that order; junction bases with no gene match: 4. The CDR3 has 15 residues. CDR3 in DNA: TGTGCCAGCAGCGGACAGGGGGTCTATAATGAAAAACTGTTTTTT. It codes for CASSGQGVYNEKLFF.

A note on this clonotype: A much larger clone differs from this one at a single base, so this may be a read error. V and J are TRBV7-8 and TRBJ1-2; 7 bases are a match to TRBD1. Per the germline V gene, CDR1 is SGHVS and CDR2 is FQNEAQ. V dropped 5 bases and J dropped 4; count of bases not matched to a gene: 25. The CDR3 consists of 20 residues. DNA for the CDR3: TGTGCCAGCAGCCAGTTTTGGTACCGGGACAGCGGACTCTCAATCTATGGCTACACCTTC. This gives the protein CASSQFWYRDSGLSIYGYTF.

Concerning this clonotype: A much larger clone lies a single base off, so this may be a read error. The chain is built from TRBV12-3 or TRBV12-4 and TRBJ2-3, with D tentatively TRBD2 (5 bases). Trimming took 4 bases from V and 6 from J, leaving 17 bases between them. The CDR3 contains 15 residues. CDR3 loop: CASSSLRDGSDTQYF. The CDR3 nucleotides read TGTGCCAGCAGTTCCTTGAGGGATGGGTCCGATACGCAGTATTTT.